This paragraph reports one T cell receptor beta chain. This receptor's antigen is unknown. Nothing much larger sits one base from this clone, and base qualities are not available. The sample is drawn from a study of blood T cells in healthy people across ages (dated by TCRdb to between 2014 and 2017). Regarding the study in general: In model experiments, template switching captured roughly one uniquely barcoded TCR beta cDNA molecule for every two T cells. Using deep sequencing normalized with unique cDNA molecular identifiers, the study measured how TCR beta repertoire diversity changes with age. The donors were divided into four age groups: young (average about 15 years), middle-aged (approximately 39), aged (approximately 59) and long-lived (about 79). To avoid experimental bias, donors of different ages were randomly spread across the sequencing lanes. Using the same blood draw, the study looked at two additional independent replicas of 1 million unique cDNA reads for two donors, one aged 18 to 29 and the other aged 80 or older.

The CDR1 and CDR2 encoded by the germline V gene are SGHTA and FQGNSA. V is reduced by 1 base and J by 0 bases, leaving a spacing of 10 bases between them. Including the terminal cysteine and phenylalanine, the CDR3 comprises 16 residues. Here the CDR3 DNA is all that survives: 48 bases in frame from base 1. To prepare the library, 5' RACE was applied. TCRdb names Illumina HiSeq 2500 as the instrument used. The second PCR ran for roughly 6 to 11 cycles and used a J-beta primer mix along with a sample-barcoded 5' primer. A unique molecular identifier was introduced onto each TCR beta cDNA molecule by a template-switch 5' adaptor carrying 12 random nucleotides. Each sample yielded at least 2.5 million CDR3-containing paired-end reads. All of the RNA was converted into first-strand cDNA using the Mint cDNA synthesis kit, with a TRBC-specific oligonucleotide serving as the primer. After uracil-DNA glycosylase treatment, a first 18-cycle PCR used universal primers M1SS and BC2_uni_R on all cDNA. On the study's bioinformatics: Each sample was normalized by randomly selecting 1 million high-quality reads, each carrying a distinct molecular identifier. Reads with shared molecular identifiers were discarded instead of being binned into consensus sequences. CDR3 identification, clonotype clustering and error correction used MiTCR with a Q25 quality threshold and the strictest error-elimination algorithm. A nonparametric unseen species model using Euler transformation provided a lower-bound estimate of total TCR beta diversity. TCRdb reworked the public reads: Q25 trimming with fastp, MiXCR clone assembly, productive beta chains retained. Every distinct CDR3 protein forms one entry, paired with its most common genes and DNA. TCRdb's processing, not the study's, gives the V and J calls here. The sample contains about a million distinct CDR3 sequences, less than 45% of them found a single time. The ten largest account for around 14% of the sample.

What the authors observed across the whole study: Because the CMV infection status of the donors was unknown, age-related changes in expanded clonotypes may potentially have been confounded. As age increased, observed TCR beta diversity per million T cells dropped in a roughly linear way, and a significant reduction was already evident by age approximately 40. The percentage of naive T cells measured by flow cytometry correlated strongly with observed TCR beta diversity. Conclusive comparison of naive and antigen-experienced compartments was prevented by the profiling of bulk unsorted PBMCs. Compared with the aged group, the long-lived group had more naive CD4+ T cells, fewer expanded clones and increased TCR diversity, a pattern suggesting age selection. Estimates of total diversity from one million sequenced T cells were regarded as lower bounds and underestimates.

The donors were some 36 Caucasian individuals from Russia, aged about 6 to 100 years, who were systemically healthy. Each donor gave about 9.7 milliliters of peripheral blood, drawn into EDTA-treated Vacutainer tubes. PBMCs were isolated by Ficoll-Paque density-gradient centrifugation, with at least 6 million obtained per sample. Trizol reagent was used to extract total RNA from PBMCs, with at least 5 micrograms per sample. Naive CD45RAhigh/CD27high T cell percentages were measured by flow cytometry on a PBMC aliquot from every donor. The clonotype comes from a man younger than 35 in good health. Sample: blood. The chain couples TRBV7-2 to TRBJ2-1, with an unclear D gene assignment. The sequence in DNA is TGTGCCAGCAGCTTAGAGATGGCGGCCTCCTACAATGAGCAGTTCTTC. Its protein is CASSLEMAASYNEQFF.